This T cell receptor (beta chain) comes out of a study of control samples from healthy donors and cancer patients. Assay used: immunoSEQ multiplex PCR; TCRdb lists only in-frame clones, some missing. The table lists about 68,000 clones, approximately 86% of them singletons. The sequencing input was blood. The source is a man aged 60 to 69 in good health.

The CDR3, as DNA: TGTGCCAGCAGCTTAAAGAGGTACGGGGGACAGCTTCCTAATTCCGAGCAGTACTTC. It yields the protein CASSLKRYGGQLPNSEQYF. J is TRBJ2-7 and V is TRBV7-8; maybe TRBD1 (7 bases). Between the trimmed V and J ends, which lost 2 bases and 6 bases, there was a span of 29 bases. Germline values: CDR1 SGHVS, CDR2 FQNEAQ. The CDR3 totals 19 residues.